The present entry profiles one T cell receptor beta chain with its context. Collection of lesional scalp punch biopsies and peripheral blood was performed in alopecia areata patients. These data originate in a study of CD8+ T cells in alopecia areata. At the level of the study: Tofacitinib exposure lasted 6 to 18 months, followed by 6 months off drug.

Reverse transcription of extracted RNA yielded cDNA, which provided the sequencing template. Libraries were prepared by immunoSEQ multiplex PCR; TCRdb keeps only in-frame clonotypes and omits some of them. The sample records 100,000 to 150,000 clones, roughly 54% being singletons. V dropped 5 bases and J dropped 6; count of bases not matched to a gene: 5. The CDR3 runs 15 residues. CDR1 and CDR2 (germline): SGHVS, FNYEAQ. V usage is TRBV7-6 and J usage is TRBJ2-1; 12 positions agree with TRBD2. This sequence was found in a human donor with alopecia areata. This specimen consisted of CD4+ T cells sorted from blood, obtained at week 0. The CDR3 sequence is CASSATSGRFNEQFF. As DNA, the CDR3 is TGTGCCAGCAGCGCTACTAGCGGGAGGTTCAATGAGCAGTTCTTC.